The 2 T cell receptor beta chains given below trace back to one sample, sequenced in a study of identical twins. MiXCR, applied by TCRdb to the 5' RACE reads, yields one record per CDR3 protein. The sample yields 200,000 to 250,000 distinct CDR3 sequences, around 8.1% seen once. The same sample was also studied in work on yellow fever vaccine responses in identical twins.

Sequencing was carried out using memory (CD45RO+) T cells sorted from blood. The receptors were sampled from a woman younger than 30 in good health.

This chain connects TRBV12-5 to TRBJ1-1, with D possibly TRBD1 on 5 matching bases. The CDR3 consists of 15 residues. With 2 bases removed from V and 6 bases from J, the gap between germline ends came to 16 bases. The V gene's germline CDR1 is LGHNT and CDR2 FRNRAP. For the CDR3, the DNA is TGTGCTAGTGGTTTGTACCGGGACGGCCACGCTGAAGCTTTCTTT. Its translation is CASGLYRDGHAEAFF.

This clonotype was seen more than once but under ten times. This chain links TRBV6-2 or TRBV6-3 with TRBJ1-2; 9 nucleotides align to TRBD1. CDR3 length: 15 residues. The germline CDR1 and CDR2 sequences are MNHEY and SVGEGT. V was clipped by 8 bases and J by 2 bases; unmatched bases: 9. This CDR3 reads CASRAPGQGNYGYTF. The CDR3 bases are TGTGCCAGCCGAGCCCCGGGACAGGGCAACTATGGCTACACCTTC.